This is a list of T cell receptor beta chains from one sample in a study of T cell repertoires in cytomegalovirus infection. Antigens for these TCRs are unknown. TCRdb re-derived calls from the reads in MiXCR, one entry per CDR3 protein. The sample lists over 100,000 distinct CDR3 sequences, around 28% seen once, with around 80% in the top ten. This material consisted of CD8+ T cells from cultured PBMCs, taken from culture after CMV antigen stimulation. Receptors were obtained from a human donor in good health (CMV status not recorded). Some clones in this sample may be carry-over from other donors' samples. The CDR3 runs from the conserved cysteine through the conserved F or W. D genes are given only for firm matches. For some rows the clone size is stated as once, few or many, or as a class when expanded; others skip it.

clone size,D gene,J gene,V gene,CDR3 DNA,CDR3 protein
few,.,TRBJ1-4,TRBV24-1,TGTGCCACCAGTGATGGACAGATCGCAACTAATGAAAAACTGTTTTTT,CATSDGQIATNEKLFF
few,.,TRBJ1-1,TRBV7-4,TGTGCCAGCAGCTTAGGGGACCCTGAAGCTTTCTTT,CASSLGDPEAFF
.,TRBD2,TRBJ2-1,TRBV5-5,TGTGCCAGCAGTCCGGGGGGGGAATCCTACAATGAGCAGTTCTTC,CASSPGGESYNEQFF
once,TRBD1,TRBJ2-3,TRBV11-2,TGTGCCAGCAACGAGGGACAGTCTCCAGATACGCAGTATTTT,CASNEGQSPDTQYF
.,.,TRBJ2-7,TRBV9,TGTGCCAGCAGCAGGGGGGCTGGGGAGCAGTACTTC,CASSRGAGEQYF
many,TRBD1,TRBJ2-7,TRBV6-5,TGTGCCAGCAGTTACGACAGGGGGCCGTACGAGCAGTACTTC,CASSYDRGPYEQYF
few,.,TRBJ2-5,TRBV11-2,TGTGCCAGCAGCTTAGTGGGGGGCGCAGAGACCCAGTACTTC,CASSLVGGAETQYF
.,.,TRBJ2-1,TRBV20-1,TGCAGTGCTAGCGAGACTAGCAATGAGCAGTTCTTC,CSASETSNEQFF
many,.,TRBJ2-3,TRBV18,TGTGCCAGCTCACCAGTGGTCGAGACAGATACGCAGTATTTT,CASSPVVETDTQYF
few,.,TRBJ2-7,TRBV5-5,TGTGCCAGCAGCCCACAGGACGAGCAGTACTTC,CASSPQDEQYF
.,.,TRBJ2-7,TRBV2,TGTGCCAGCACCGGCGGCAGCTCCTACGAGCAGTACTTC,CASTGGSSYEQYF
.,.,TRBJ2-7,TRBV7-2,TGTGCCAGCAGCTTGATCAGGGTCCACGAGCAGTACTTC,CASSLIRVHEQYF
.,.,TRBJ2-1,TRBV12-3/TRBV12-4,TGTGCCAGCAGTTTTTTAGACTCCCCCGACAATGAGCAGTTCTTC,CASSFLDSPDNEQFF
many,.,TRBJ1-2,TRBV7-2,TGTGCCAGCAGCCCACGATCTACCGGCTACACCTTC,CASSPRSTGYTF
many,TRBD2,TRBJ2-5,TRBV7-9,TGTGCCAGCAACTTGGGGCGGGGGGCTCAAGAGACCCAGTACTTC,CASNLGRGAQETQYF
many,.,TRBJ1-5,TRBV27,TGTGCCAGCAGTTTATCACGGGGGGAGCCCCAGCATTTT,CASSLSRGEPQHF
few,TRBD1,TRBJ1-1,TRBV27,TGTGCCAGCAGTACACAGGGGACCACTGAAGCTTTCTTT,CASSTQGTTEAFF
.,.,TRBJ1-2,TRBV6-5,TGTGCCAGCAGTCAACGGGACCTCCCTAACTATGGCTACACCTTC,CASSQRDLPNYGYTF
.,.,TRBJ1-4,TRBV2,TGTGCCAGCAGTGAAGTGGCGGGAAATGAAAAACTGTTTTTT,CASSEVAGNEKLFF
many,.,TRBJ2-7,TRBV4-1,TGCGCCAGCAGCCAAGATCCTCCGGCGGTTGGCTGGGACGAGCAGTACTTC,CASSQDPPAVGWDEQYF
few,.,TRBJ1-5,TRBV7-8,TGTGCCAGCAGCAAGACGGTCGTCAGGGTAGATCAGCCCCAGCATTTT,CASSKTVVRVDQPQHF
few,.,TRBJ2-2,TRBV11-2,TGTGCCAGCAGCGTAACGGACGGATACACCGGGGAGCTGTTTTTT,CASSVTDGYTGELFF